Listed below are T cell receptor beta chains from one sample, sequenced in a study of CD8+ T cells in alopecia areata. Measured with immunoSEQ multiplex PCR; TCRdb has only the in-frame clones, and not every one. The sample includes about 20,000 clones, less than 70% of them seen just once. Sequenced input: CD4+ Tregs sorted from blood. The receptors were gathered from a human donor with alopecia areata. CDR3s include the opening cysteine and the closing phenylalanine or tryptophan. Each record gives: J gene, V gene, CDR3 length, CDR3 protein.

J gene: TRBJ1-2
V gene: TRBV7-6
CDR3 length: 15
CDR3 protein: CASSFPVGPNYGYTF

J gene: TRBJ1-1
V gene: TRBV5-1
CDR3 length: 15
CDR3 protein: CASSFASREGTEAFF

J gene: TRBJ1-2
V gene: TRBV27
CDR3 length: 15
CDR3 protein: CASSLVGQRNYGYTF

J gene: TRBJ2-3
V gene: TRBV2
CDR3 length: 15
CDR3 protein: CASTLGTGDTDTQYF

J gene: TRBJ2-5
V gene: TRBV20-1
CDR3 length: 10
CDR3 protein: CSARKETQYF

J gene: TRBJ2-7
V gene: TRBV7-2
CDR3 length: 19
CDR3 protein: CASSYHPPGLAGYSYEQYF

J gene: TRBJ1-4
V gene: TRBV5-1
CDR3 length: 14
CDR3 protein: CASSADRRGEKLFF

J gene: TRBJ1-2
V gene: TRBV25-1
CDR3 length: 13
CDR3 protein: CASTFRGTDGYTF

J gene: TRBJ2-7
V gene: TRBV29-1
CDR3 length: 14
CDR3 protein: CSVADRLPSYEQYF

J gene: TRBJ1-5
V gene: TRBV4-1
CDR3 length: 19
CDR3 protein: CASSQAGTSIISGNQPQHF

J gene: TRBJ2-2
V gene: TRBV7-2
CDR3 length: 14
CDR3 protein: CASSAWVATGELFF

J gene: TRBJ2-5
V gene: TRBV28
CDR3 length: 13
CDR3 protein: CASSFVARETQYF

J gene: TRBJ2-7
V gene: TRBV6-5
CDR3 length: 13
CDR3 protein: CASSYSKGYEQYF

J gene: TRBJ2-3
V gene: TRBV29-1
CDR3 length: 13
CDR3 protein: CSARTGAGDTQYF

J gene: TRBJ1-1
V gene: TRBV10-3
CDR3 length: 16
CDR3 protein: CASRGERRQTNTEAFF